This record concerns one TCR beta chain sequence. Its antigen is not known. Amplification used 60 Vbeta primers and 13 Jbeta primers. Using immunoSEQ multiplex PCR, the repertoire was profiled, and TCRdb retains in-frame clones only, with some absent. This sample's clone table lists 200,000 or so clones. The sample comes from a study of cytomegalovirus exposure and HLA in healthy donors. General observations from the study: Researchers counted around 180 TCR beta chains as cytomegalovirus-associated. A missense variant in DCLRE1C was later tied to TCR beta V- and J-gene trimming. The authors reported that TCR beta sequences could predict HLA-A and HLA-B alleles. These predictions were accurate for most subjects in the first cohort.

The J segment lost 3 bases and the V segment lost 7 bases, leaving 7 bases of the junction unmatched. The CDR3 totals 13 residues. Germline CDR1 SQVTM, CDR2 ANQGSEA. V and J are TRBV29-1 and TRBJ2-7, with 9 bases lining up with TRBD1. The material sequenced was PBMCs. This receptor was taken from a boy aged 5-17 years in good health and CMV-seronegative. The CDR3 DNA reads TGCAGCGCCACAGGGGGCGCAGGCTACGAGCAGTACTTC. It yields the protein CSATGGAGYEQYF.